The table lists the clone carrying this T cell receptor (beta chain) with a count of one. No antigen is known for it. This record belongs to a study of OX40 agonist ivuxolimab in advanced cancers. In the study overall: Recorded diagnoses for dose-escalation patients were hepatocellular carcinoma, melanoma, renal cell or head and neck cancer. Findings of the study overall: A proportion of nonresponders additionally exhibited low normalized T-cell clonal expansion. Expanded clones were, on average, more numerous among CD8+ T cells than CD4+.

This table comes from immunoSEQ multiplex PCR, and its TCRdb copy is limited to in-frame clones, with some not included. The sample consists of about 2,900 clones, about 72% of them appearing once. Exclusion applied to patients with autoimmune disease history or systemic immunosuppression. The CDR3 sequence is 17 residues long. Germline CDR1 LGHNA, CDR2 YSLEER. Trimming removed 0 bases from V and 4 bases from J, with 17 bases in between. This receptor was obtained from an adult with an advanced solid tumor such as melanoma, head and neck, liver or kidney cancer. The material was CD4+ or CD8+ T cells sorted from blood, obtained in a trial of the OX40 agonist ivuxolimab. The gene calls are TRBV4-3 and TRBJ2-3, with D perhaps matching TRBD1 (6 bases). The CDR3 region is CASSQEPHSQGSDTQYF. The DNA for the CDR3 is TGCGCCAGCAGCCAAGAACCCCACAGCCAGGGGTCAGATACGCAGTATTTT.